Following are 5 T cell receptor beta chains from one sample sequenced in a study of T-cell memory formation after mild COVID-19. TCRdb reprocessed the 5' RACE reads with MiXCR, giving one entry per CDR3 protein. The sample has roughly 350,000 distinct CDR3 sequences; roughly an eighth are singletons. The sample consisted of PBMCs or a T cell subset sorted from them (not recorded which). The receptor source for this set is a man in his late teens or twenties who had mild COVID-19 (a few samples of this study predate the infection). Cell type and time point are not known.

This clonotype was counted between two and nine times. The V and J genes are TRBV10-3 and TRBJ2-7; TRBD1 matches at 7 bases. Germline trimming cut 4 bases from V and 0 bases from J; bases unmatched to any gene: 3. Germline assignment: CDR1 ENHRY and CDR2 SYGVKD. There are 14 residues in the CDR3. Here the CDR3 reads CAISGQGSSYEQYF. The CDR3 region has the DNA TGTGCCATCAGTGGACAGGGTAGCTCCTACGAGCAGTACTTC.

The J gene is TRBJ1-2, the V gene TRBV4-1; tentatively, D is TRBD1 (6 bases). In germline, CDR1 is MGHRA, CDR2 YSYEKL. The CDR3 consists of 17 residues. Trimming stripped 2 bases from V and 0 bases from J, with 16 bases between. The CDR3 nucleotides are TGCGCCAGCAGCCAACGTTCCGGACAGACACCTAACTATGGCTACACCTTC. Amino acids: CASSQRSGQTPNYGYTF.

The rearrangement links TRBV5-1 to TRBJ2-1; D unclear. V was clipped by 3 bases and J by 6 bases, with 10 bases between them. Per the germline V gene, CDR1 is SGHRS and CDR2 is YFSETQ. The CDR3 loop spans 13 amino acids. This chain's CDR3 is CASSWAMFNEQFF. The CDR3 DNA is TGCGCCAGCAGCTGGGCCATGTTCAATGAGCAGTTCTTC. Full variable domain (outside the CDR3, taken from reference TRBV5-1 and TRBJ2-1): KAGVTQTPRYLIKTRGQQVTLSCSPISGHRSVSWYQQTPGQGLQFLFEYFSETQRNKGNFPGRFSGRQFSNSRSEMNVSTLELGDSALYLCASSWAMFNEQFFGPGTRLTVL.

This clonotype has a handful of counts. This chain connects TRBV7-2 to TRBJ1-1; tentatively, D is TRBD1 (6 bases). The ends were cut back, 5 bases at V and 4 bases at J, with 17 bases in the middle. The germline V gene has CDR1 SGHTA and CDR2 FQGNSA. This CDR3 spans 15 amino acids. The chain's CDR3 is CASSPQQGGFTEAFF. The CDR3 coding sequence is TGTGCCAGCAGCCCCCAACAGGGAGGGTTCACTGAAGCTTTCTTT.

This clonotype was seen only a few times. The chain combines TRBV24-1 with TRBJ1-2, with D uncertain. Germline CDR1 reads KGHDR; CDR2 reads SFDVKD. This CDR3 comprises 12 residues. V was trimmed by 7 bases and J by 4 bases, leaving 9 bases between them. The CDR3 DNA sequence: TGTGCCACCAGACCCCCTGGCTATGGCTACACCTTC. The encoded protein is CATRPPGYGYTF.